This TCR beta chain stems from a study of cytomegalovirus exposure and HLA in healthy donors. Whole-study findings and limits: An analysis that came later showed most CMV-associated TCR beta chains appearing HLA-restricted.

The CDR3 consists of 18 residues. J was trimmed by 4 bases and V by 0 bases; bases with no gene match: 6. Looked up from germline, CDR1 is SGDLS and CDR2 is YYNGEE. 13 Jbeta primers and 60 Vbeta primers were used for the PCR. Per the original methods: Later reanalysis found around 80 million unique TCR beta chains, around 10 million of them shared. Assay: immunoSEQ multiplex PCR; the TCRdb copy retains only in-frame clones and omits some. V and J calls and clone size are as listed in that table; D and trimming were resolved from the DNA. The sample holds about 140,000 clones, more than 60% seen once. About this clone itself: The antigen remains unidentified.

This chain uses TRBV9 with TRBJ2-1; 14 nucleotides align to TRBD2. The sequencing input was PBMCs. The receptor comes from a male donor in good health and CMV-seronegative. DNA of the CDR3: TGTGCCAGCAGCGTAGAGGGGACTAGCGGGGGTAATTACAATGAGCAGTTCTTC. Its protein is CASSVEGTSGGNYNEQFF.